The sequence of this T cell receptor beta chain was determined in a study of CXCR3-negative and CXCR3-positive naive CD8 T cells. From germline, CDR1 is WNHNN and CDR2 SYGVQD (reference sequence). The CDR3 covers 17 residues. cDNA libraries for TRB were generated by 5' RACE incorporating UMI labels. Using the 5' RACE reads, TCRdb records one entry per CDR3 protein without DNA. The sample has 90,000 to 95,000 distinct CDR3 sequences. The sample consisted of naive CXCR3- CD8+ T cells from blood. The subset here: CD45RO-CCR7+CD27+CD95- naive CD8+ T cells lacking CXCR3 (TNR3-). The sequence derives from a human donor in good health. Some clones in this sample may be carry-over from other donors' samples. V gene TRBV10-1 combines with J gene TRBJ2-1. The CDR3: CASSEFVYQGVYNEQFF.